This record concerns one T cell receptor beta chain sequence. Its antigen remains unidentified. Donors underwent one heparinised blood draw, 100 to 150 mL on average. As every portion of the isolated RNA was reverse transcribed, the sequencing read expressed TCRB transcripts. TCRdb's table, derived via immunoSEQ multiplex PCR, lists solely in-frame clones and lacks some. Of some 15,000 clones in the sample, 43% were seen once. The sample comes from a study of beta chain features in type 1 diabetes. The wider study: Across all samples, approximately 99 million sorted cells were examined.

Findings and limits, study-wide: Relative to healthy donors, patients appeared to have naive, central memory and Treg TCRB repertoires that were more similar. More deletions and fewer insertions at VDJ junctions were found in patients with type 1 diabetes.

Germline V gene sequence: CDR1 SGHRS, CDR2 YFSETQ. The CDR3 is 16 residues long. J was trimmed by 0 bases and V by 4 bases; bases with no gene match: 7. This TCR was sampled from a woman in her thirties or forties in good health. The sequenced material came from stem cell memory CD4+ T cells from blood. The chain combines TRBV5-1 with TRBJ1-3, with TRBD1 matching over 7 bases. CDR3 bases: TGCGCCAGCAGCCCCAACAGGGGTTACTCTGGAAACACCATATATTTT. It encodes CASSPNRGYSGNTIYF.